These T cell receptor beta chains were read from a single sample in a study of blood T cell repertoires in COVID-19. Using immunoSEQ multiplex PCR, the repertoire was profiled, and TCRdb retains in-frame clones only, with some absent. The sample includes some 300,000 clones, 75% to 90% of them seen just once. Sequencing was performed on peripheral blood. All receptors derive from a woman in her seventies with COVID-19, enrolled during active disease. The CDR3 runs from the conserved cysteine through the conserved F or W. D genes are given only for firm matches. Size values are once, few and many counts, or a class for expanded clones, and some rows have none.

v_call	clone_size	d_call	j_call	cdr3_aa	cdr3_nt
TRBV5-1	-	TRBD1	TRBJ1-2	CASSLGTGGDGYTF	TGCGCCAGCAGCTTGGGGACAGGGGGCGATGGCTACACCTTC
TRBV24-1	-	-	TRBJ2-3	CATSDSITTGTDTQYF	TGTGCCACCAGTGATTCCATTACGACAGGCACAGATACGCAGTATTTT
TRBV10-3	-	TRBD1	TRBJ1-1	CAITGTGNTEAFF	TGTGCCATCACTGGGACAGGGAACACTGAAGCTTTCTTT
TRBV10-3	-	-	TRBJ2-1	CAVSPYSYNEQFF	TGTGCCGTAAGTCCCTACTCCTACAATGAGCAGTTCTTC
TRBV6-5	once	TRBD2	TRBJ2-5	CASGLAGGRETQYF	TGTGCCAGCGGATTAGCGGGGGGGCGAGAGACCCAGTACTTC
TRBV28	-	-	TRBJ1-5	CASTRGGGRPNQPQHF	TGTGCCAGCACTCGGGGAGGGGGGCGCCCCAATCAGCCCCAGCATTTT
TRBV3-1/TRBV3-2	-	-	TRBJ1-1	CASSQSAREAFF	TGTGCCAGCAGCCAATCTGCCCGGGAAGCTTTCTTT
TRBV7-9	-	TRBD1	TRBJ1-1	CASSLGGQGFTEAFF	TGTGCCAGCAGCTTAGGTGGACAGGGGTTCACTGAAGCTTTCTTT
TRBV9	-	-	TRBJ2-2	CASSVPGTGELFF	TGTGCCAGCAGCGTACCGGGAACCGGGGAGCTGTTTTTT
TRBV2	-	-	TRBJ2-3	CASSQTGDTQYF	TGTGCCAGCTCCCAGACGGGGGATACGCAGTATTTT
TRBV19	-	TRBD1	TRBJ2-5	CASSIGRGRETQYF	TGTGCCAGTAGTATAGGAAGGGGGCGAGAGACCCAGTACTTC
TRBV5-4	few	TRBD1	TRBJ1-2	CASSLGRSGGSGYTF	TGTGCCAGCAGCTTGGGGAGGTCAGGGGGTAGTGGCTACACCTTC
TRBV23-1	few	TRBD1	TRBJ1-1	CASSPGQGCQGEAFF	TGCGCCAGCAGTCCGGGACAGGGGTGTCAGGGTGAAGCTTTCTTT
TRBV7-9	-	-	TRBJ2-7	CASSLGGGAFLDSYEQYF	TGTGCCAGCAGCTTAGGTGGGGGGGCTTTCCTCGATTCCTACGAGCAGTACTTC
TRBV3-1/TRBV3-2	-	TRBD2	TRBJ2-1	CASSPRRPSGDNEQFF	TGTGCCAGCAGCCCCCGCCGGCCTAGCGGAGACAATGAGCAGTTCTTC
TRBV9	-	TRBD1	TRBJ2-5	CASSVATGGKQETQYF	TGTGCCAGCAGCGTAGCTACAGGGGGTAAACAAGAGACCCAGTACTTC
TRBV13	-	TRBD1	TRBJ2-7	CASSLEWGQGNEQYF	TGTGCCAGCAGCTTAGAGTGGGGACAGGGGAACGAGCAGTACTTC
TRBV5-1	-	TRBD1	TRBJ2-7	CASSLVDRGSYEQYF	TGCGCCAGCAGCTTGGTAGACAGGGGGTCCTACGAGCAGTACTTC
TRBV6-5	-	-	TRBJ1-5	CASSYGEGQPQHF	TGTGCCAGCAGTTACGGTGAGGGTCAGCCCCAGCATTTT
TRBV27	once	-	TRBJ1-1	CASSPPVGSTFF	TGTGCCAGCAGTCCGCCGGTCGGGTCGACTTTCTTT
TRBV5-1	-	-	TRBJ2-5	CASSAGLEETQYF	TGCGCCAGCAGCGCGGGACTTGAAGAGACCCAGTACTTC
TRBV7-2	-	-	TRBJ1-2	CASSSIGDYGYTF	TGTGCCAGCAGCTCCATCGGGGACTATGGCTACACCTTC
TRBV4-1	few	-	TRBJ1-2	CASSQATDNYGYTF	TGCGCCAGCAGCCAAGCAACAGATAACTATGGCTACACCTTC
TRBV19	-	-	TRBJ2-6	CASSMEGRSGANVLTF	TGTGCCAGTAGTATGGAGGGGCGCTCTGGGGCCAACGTCCTGACTTTC
TRBV29-1	-	-	TRBJ1-1	CSVSREGTEAFF	TGCAGCGTTAGCAGGGAGGGGACTGAAGCTTTCTTT
TRBV6-5	few	-	TRBJ2-1	CASRNGYNEQFF	TGTGCCAGCAGAAACGGGTACAATGAGCAGTTCTTC
TRBV27	-	TRBD1	TRBJ2-1	CASSLRDSLNEQFF	TGTGCCAGCAGTCTCCGGGACAGCCTCAATGAGCAGTTCTTC
TRBV10-3	few	-	TRBJ2-5	CAIRAWAGQQETQYF	TGTGCCATCAGGGCCTGGGCGGGGCAACAAGAGACCCAGTACTTC
TRBV9	-	TRBD1	TRBJ2-2	CASSAAGTGFGTGELFF	TGTGCCAGCAGCGCGGCGGGGACAGGGTTCGGCACCGGGGAGCTGTTTTTT
TRBV7-2	-	TRBD1	TRBJ1-6	CASSRQGALAPLHF	TGTGCCAGCAGCAGACAGGGGGCTCTAGCACCCCTCCACTTT
TRBV7-2	-	-	TRBJ2-7	CASSLQAFGEQYF	TGTGCCAGCAGCTTACAGGCTTTCGGCGAGCAGTACTTC
TRBV29-1	-	TRBD1	TRBJ1-2	CSAEGGAVYGYTF	TGCAGCGCTGAAGGGGGCGCGGTTTATGGCTACACCTTC
TRBV2	once	TRBD1	TRBJ1-4	CASSEQGAEKLFF	TGTGCCAGCAGTGAGCAGGGGGCTGAAAAACTGTTTTTT
TRBV5-6	-	-	TRBJ1-2	CASSSRQVHYGYTF	TGTGCCAGCAGCTCGAGACAGGTGCACTATGGCTACACCTTC
TRBV5-1	few	TRBD1	TRBJ2-2	CASSSTGGSTGELFF	TGCGCCAGCAGCTCAACAGGGGGAAGCACCGGGGAGCTGTTTTTT
TRBV5-1	few	TRBD1	TRBJ2-2	CASSSGTGATGELFF	TGCGCCAGCAGCTCAGGAACAGGGGCCACCGGGGAGCTGTTTTTT
TRBV6-5	-	TRBD2	TRBJ2-7	CASSYTAGTVYEQYF	TGTGCCAGCAGTTACACAGCGGGGACCGTTTACGAGCAGTACTTC
TRBV12-3/TRBV12-4	once	TRBD2	TRBJ2-5	CASRGGYQETQYF	TGTGCCAGCCGGGGGGGTTACCAAGAGACCCAGTACTTC
TRBV5-4	-	-	TRBJ2-7	CASSPGGTSSYEQYF	TGTGCCAGCAGCCCAGGCGGGACGAGCTCCTACGAGCAGTACTTC
TRBV7-6	-	TRBD1	TRBJ2-2	CASSHPAQGQGIAGELFF	TGTGCCAGCAGCCATCCGGCCCAGGGACAGGGGATAGCCGGGGAGCTGTTTTTT
TRBV18	-	-	TRBJ1-6	CASSPDRLLNSPLHF	TGTGCCAGCTCACCAGACAGGCTCCTGAATTCACCCCTCCACTTT
TRBV2	few	TRBD2	TRBJ2-3	CASSGLAGAIGTQYF	TGTGCCAGCAGCGGACTAGCGGGGGCCATAGGGACGCAGTATTTT
TRBV19	-	-	TRBJ1-1	CASVEDTEAFF	TGTGCCTCTGTGGAGGACACTGAAGCTTTCTTT
TRBV19	-	-	TRBJ2-2	CASSPSSANTGELFF	TGTGCCAGTAGTCCCTCTAGCGCGAACACCGGGGAGCTGTTTTTT
TRBV2	-	-	TRBJ1-4	CASSVRTTNEKLFF	TGTGCCAGCAGTGTGCGGACAACTAATGAAAAACTGTTTTTT
TRBV11-3	once	TRBD1	TRBJ1-5	CASSLDEVARGNQPQHF	TGTGCCAGCAGCTTAGATGAGGTGGCCAGGGGGAATCAGCCCCAGCATTTT
TRBV2	-	-	TRBJ1-5	CASSESGFSNQPQHF	TGTGCCAGCAGTGAATCGGGTTTTAGCAATCAGCCCCAGCATTTT